This T cell receptor beta chain derives from a study of blood T cell repertoires in COVID-19. Study in general: Researchers got acute and convalescent COVID-19 samples from the United States, Italy and Spain. Sources were T cells, B-cell-depleted T cells, or PBMCs; the material itself was cDNA or gDNA.

The V gene lost 6 bases and the J gene lost 7 bases, with 16 bases spanning the gap. The CDR3 is 14 residues long. Germline V gene data show CDR1 as DFQATT and CDR2 as SNEGSKA (reference sequence). In the authors' workflow: Amplified reference gene primers provided the basis for estimating nucleated cell counts. TCRdb's table, derived via immunoSEQ multiplex PCR, lists solely in-frame clones and lacks some. V and J calls plus clone size are reproduced from that table; the DNA served to infer D and trimming. The data hold 130,000 to 150,000 clones, with approximately 85% observed a single time. This TCR was sampled from a man aged 65-85 years with acute or convalescent COVID-19. The sample was peripheral blood. The chain uses TRBV20-1 and TRBJ1-6, with D possibly TRBD1 on 6 matching bases. This CDR3 reads CSASVGASNSPLHF. The DNA of the CDR3 is TGCAGTGCCAGTGTGGGGGCGTCCAATTCACCCCTCCACTTT.